This entry concerns a single T cell receptor beta chain. TCRdb fed the RT-PCR reads into MiXCR, producing one record per CDR3 protein. This sample carries about 960,000 distinct CDR3 sequences, about a sixth of them seen once, and the ten largest clones take approximately 5.9%. Germline loops: CDR1 SGHTA, CDR2 FQGNSA. CDR3 length: 16 residues. Trimming cost V 3 bases and J 0 bases, with 13 bases left between them. The sample originates from a study of patients and donors after allogeneic stem cell transplantation. This TCR was recovered from a human donor who was either an allogeneic HSCT recipient or a stem cell or donor lymphocyte infusion donor (not recorded which). It is not recorded whose cells these are; they may come from a transplant donor. Source material: blood, either unsorted or a sorted T cell fraction (not recorded which). The chain is built from TRBV7-2 and TRBJ2-3; maybe TRBD2 (7 bases). This chain's CDR3 is CASSFRRGRSTDTQYF. The CDR3 DNA reads as TGTGCCAGCAGCTTTCGGCGGGGGCGAAGCACAGATACGCAGTATTTT.